Listed here are 18 T cell receptor beta chains from one sample, sequenced in a study of T cells in Graves' hyperthyroidism and ophthalmopathy. It was RNA transcripts that yielded the amplified TCR beta CDR3 regions. A first-round RT-PCR of the TCR CDR3 used the HTBI primer set. One entry per CDR3 protein results from TCRdb running MiXCR on the multiplex PCR reads. The data show 490,000 or so distinct CDR3 sequences, around a fifth seen once. The specimen was blood. The receptors were gathered from a woman aged 70-85 years with Graves' ophthalmopathy.

The gene calls are TRBV11-2 and TRBJ2-3, with a weak D call TRBD2 (6 bases). Germline assignment: CDR1 SGHAT and CDR2 FQNNGV. Trimming removed 2 bases from V and 8 bases from J, with 11 bases in between. The CDR3 has 13 residues. The CDR3 bases are TGTGCCAGCAGCTTAACGGGGGTTGGTACGCAGTATTTT. Translating it yields CASSLTGVGTQYF.

This chain uses TRBV5-6 with TRBJ2-1; unclear D gene. The germline V gene has CDR1 SGHDT and CDR2 YYEEEE. The CDR3 extends over 15 amino acids. Trimming pared 5 bases from V and 6 bases from J, leaving 18 bases between. This CDR3 reads CASSSNPSLGNEQFF. For the CDR3, the DNA is TGTGCCAGCAGTTCAAACCCCTCCCTGGGCAATGAGCAGTTCTTC.

In its sample, this clonotype was seen many times. V and J are TRBV10-2 and TRBJ1-1, with D tentatively TRBD1 (5 bases). This CDR3 region has 13 residues. Germline CDR1 is WSHSY and CDR2 is SAAADI. V was clipped by 8 bases and J by 0 bases, with 10 bases between them. The CDR3 DNA is TGCGCCAGCCGACGAGGGGTGAACACTGAAGCTTTCTTT. This encodes CASRRGVNTEAFF.

This clonotype was counted many times. This rearrangement joins TRBV28 to TRBJ2-1; D gene ambiguous. Trimming stripped 7 bases from V and 5 bases from J, with 15 bases between. The germline CDR1 and CDR2 sequences are MDHEN and SYDVKM. There are 14 residues in the CDR3. The CDR3 DNA reads as TGTGCCAGCAATAAGCGAGTCCGAGACAATGAGCAGTTCTTC. Translating gives CASNKRVRDNEQFF.

This clonotype was recorded a few times. The chain employs TRBV20-1 and TRBJ1-6; 9 bases agree with TRBD1. The V gene end was trimmed by 3 bases and the J gene end by 9 bases; junction bases not matched to a gene: 6. Germline V gene sequence: CDR1 DFQATT, CDR2 SNEGSKA (reference sequence). This CDR3 is 14 amino acids long. The CDR3 here is CSASPGTGSSPLHF. The DNA for the CDR3 is TGCAGTGCTAGTCCCGGGACAGGGAGTTCACCCCTCCACTTT.

This clonotype was counted ten times or more. The CDR3 loop is CASSAQGRTDTQYF. In DNA, the CDR3 is TGTGCCAGCAGTGCACAGGGTCGGACAGATACGCAGTATTTT. This rearrangement joins TRBV2 to TRBJ2-3; a possible D gene is TRBD1 (6 bases). Trimming removed 4 bases at V and 3 bases at J, with 11 bases between. Germline CDR1 SNHLY, CDR2 FYNNEI. The CDR3 runs to 14 residues.

The gene calls are TRBV20-1 and TRBJ2-1, with 7 bases identical to TRBD2. The CDR3 is made up of 14 amino acids. V was clipped by 6 bases and J by 8 bases; unmatched bases: 13. The germline gives CDR1 DFQATT, CDR2 SNEGSKA (reference sequence). The CDR3 loop reads CSANPPGLFHEQFF. The CDR3 DNA reads as TGCAGTGCAAACCCGCCGGGACTATTCCATGAGCAGTTCTTC.

As to this clonotype: Possible read error: a much larger clone is one base away. This chain uses TRBV6-2 or TRBV6-3 with TRBJ1-1; D remains unclear. The V end lost 7 bases, the J end lost 0 bases, and 18 bases lay between the germline ends. Germline V gives CDR1 MNHEY, CDR2 SVGEGT. The CDR3 has 16 residues. The CDR3 spells CASTQRIGIMNTEAFF. The CDR3, as DNA: TGTGCCAGCACCCAGAGGATAGGGATCATGAACACTGAAGCTTTCTTT.

This clonotype appeared many times. The V and J genes are TRBV2 and TRBJ2-7, with 8 positions matching TRBD1. Germline V gene sequence: CDR1 SNHLY, CDR2 FYNNEI. The CDR3 covers 14 residues. Trimming at V came to 6 bases and at J to 7 bases, leaving 11 bases not matched to a gene. The CDR3 loop reads CASSHDRGPLEQYF. The CDR3 DNA follows: TGTGCCAGCAGCCATGACAGGGGCCCCTTGGAGCAGTACTTC.

This clonotype came up a few times. This rearrangement joins TRBV9 to TRBJ2-5; D not resolved. Germline V gene lookup returns CDR1 SGDLS and CDR2 YYNGEE. The V end was cut by 0 bases, the J end by 5 bases, with 8 bases between. This CDR3 spans 13 amino acids. The DNA of the CDR3 is TGTGCCAGCAGCGTAGCGTTGAGTGAGACCCAGTACTTC. This codes for CASSVALSETQYF.

This clonotype was counted a few times. The J gene is TRBJ1-1, the V gene TRBV3-1, with 9 bases matching TRBD1. The germline V gene has CDR1 LGHDT and CDR2 YNNKEL (reference sequence). The ends lost 3 bases at V and 1 base at J; junction bases unmatched: 0. The CDR3 is 14 amino acids. CDR3 amino acids: CASSQTGGNTEAFF. The DNA of the CDR3 is TGTGCCAGCAGCCAGACAGGGGGGAACACTGAAGCTTTCTTT.

In this sample, this clonotype turned up once. Being one base from a much bigger clone, this may be a read error. V is TRBV6-2 or TRBV6-3 and J is TRBJ2-7; D perhaps matches TRBD1 (5 bases). The length of the CDR3 is 13 residues. The V gene's germline CDR1 is MNHEY and CDR2 SVGEGT. V lost 6 bases to trimming and J lost 0 bases, with 9 bases between them. CDR3 loop: CASRPTDSYEQYF. CDR3 DNA sequence: TGTGCCAGCAGACCGACAGACTCCTACGAGCAGTACTTC.

The table lists this clonotype with a few counts. The chain uses TRBV5-1 and TRBJ2-5; a possible D gene is TRBD2 (6 bases). The V end lost 4 bases, the J end lost 1 base, and 11 bases lay between the germline ends. The CDR3 extends over 14 amino acids. Per the germline V gene, CDR1 is SGHRS and CDR2 is YFSETQ. CDR3 sequence: CASSQGLPQETQYF. Written as DNA, the CDR3 is TGCGCCAGCAGCCAAGGACTACCCCAAGAGACCCAGTACTTC.

The J gene is TRBJ2-7, the V gene TRBV6-1; TRBD1 agrees at 10 bases. Per the germline V gene, CDR1 is MNHNS and CDR2 is SASEGT. The CDR3 sequence is 14 residues long. Trimming took 6 bases from V and 6 from J; bases not matched to a gene: 8. The CDR3 loop is CASSSGQGRGEQYF. CDR3 nucleotide sequence: TGTGCCAGCAGCTCGGGACAGGGGAGGGGCGAGCAGTACTTC.

The table lists this clonotype with a few counts. V usage is TRBV24-1 and J usage is TRBJ1-2; 7 nucleotides agree with TRBD1. The CDR3 is made up of 13 amino acids. Germline CDR1 reads KGHDR; CDR2 reads SFDVKD. V trimming: 4 bases; J trimming: 4 bases; junction bases outside the gene matches: 2. This CDR3 is CATSEGTAYGYTF. The CDR3 DNA is TGTGCCACCAGTGAAGGGACAGCCTATGGCTACACCTTC.

The V gene is TRBV28, the J gene TRBJ1-5, with a possible D match to TRBD1 (6 bases). Trimming stripped 10 bases from V and 1 base from J, with 14 bases between. CDR1 is MDHEN, CDR2 SYDVKM, per germline. This CDR3 is 14 amino acids long. The chain's CDR3 is CATDGQLSNQPQHF. The CDR3 nucleotides are TGTGCCACCGACGGACAGCTCAGCAATCAGCCCCAGCATTTT.

This clonotype was detected only a few times. The J gene is TRBJ1-2, the V gene TRBV29-1, with unresolved D. Trimming left V 4 bases short and J 5 bases short, with 5 bases between. The germline V gene has CDR1 SQVTM and CDR2 ANQGSEA. The CDR3 contains 10 residues. The CDR3 sequence is CSVGGYGYTF. The CDR3 bases are TGCAGCGTTGGCGGGTATGGCTACACCTTC.

This clonotype was seen a few times. The chain has TRBV28 and TRBJ1-6; the match to TRBD1 covers 7 bases. The V gene's germline CDR1 is MDHEN and CDR2 SYDVKM. The length of the CDR3 is 17 residues. V gave up 5 bases and J gave up 8 bases; unmatched junction bases: 15. The CDR3 DNA follows: TGTGCCAGCAGTAGGGCCGGACAGGCCCTGGGGGATTCACCCCTCCACTTT. Translating it yields CASSRAGQALGDSPLHF.